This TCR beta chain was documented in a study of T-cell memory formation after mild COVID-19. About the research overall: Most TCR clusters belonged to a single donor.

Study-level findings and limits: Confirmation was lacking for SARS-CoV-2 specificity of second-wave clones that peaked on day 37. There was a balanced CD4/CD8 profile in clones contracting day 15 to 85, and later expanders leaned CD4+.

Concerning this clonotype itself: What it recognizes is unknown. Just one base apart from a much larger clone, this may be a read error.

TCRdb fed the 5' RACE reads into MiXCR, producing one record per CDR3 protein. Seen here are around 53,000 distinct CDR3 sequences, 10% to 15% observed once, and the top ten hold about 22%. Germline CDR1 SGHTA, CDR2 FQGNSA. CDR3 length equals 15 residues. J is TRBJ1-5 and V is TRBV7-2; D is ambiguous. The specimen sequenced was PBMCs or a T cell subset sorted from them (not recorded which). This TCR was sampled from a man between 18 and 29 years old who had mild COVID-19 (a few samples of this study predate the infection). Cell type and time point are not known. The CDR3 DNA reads TGTGCCAGCAGCTTGGCCGGCTTGACAAATCAGCCCAAGCATTTT. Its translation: CASSLAGLTNQPKHF.